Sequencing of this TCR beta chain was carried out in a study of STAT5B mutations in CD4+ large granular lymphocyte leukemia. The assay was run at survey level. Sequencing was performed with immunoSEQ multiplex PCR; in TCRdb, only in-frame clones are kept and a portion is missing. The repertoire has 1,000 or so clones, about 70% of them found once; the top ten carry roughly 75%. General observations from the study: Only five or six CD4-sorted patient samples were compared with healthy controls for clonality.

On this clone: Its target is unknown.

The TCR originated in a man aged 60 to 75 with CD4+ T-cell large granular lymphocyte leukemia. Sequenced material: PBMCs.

Written as DNA, the CDR3 is TGTGCCAGTAGTAAGGGGGGGAGCTCCTACAATGAGCAGTTCTTC. This translates into CASSKGGSSYNEQFF. The V call is TRBV19, the J call TRBJ2-1; tentatively, D is TRBD2 (7 bases). This CDR3 has 15 amino acids. CDR1 and CDR2 from the germline V gene are LNHDA and SQIVND (reference sequence). Trimming took off 4 bases at V and 0 bases at J, with 10 bases between the two ends.